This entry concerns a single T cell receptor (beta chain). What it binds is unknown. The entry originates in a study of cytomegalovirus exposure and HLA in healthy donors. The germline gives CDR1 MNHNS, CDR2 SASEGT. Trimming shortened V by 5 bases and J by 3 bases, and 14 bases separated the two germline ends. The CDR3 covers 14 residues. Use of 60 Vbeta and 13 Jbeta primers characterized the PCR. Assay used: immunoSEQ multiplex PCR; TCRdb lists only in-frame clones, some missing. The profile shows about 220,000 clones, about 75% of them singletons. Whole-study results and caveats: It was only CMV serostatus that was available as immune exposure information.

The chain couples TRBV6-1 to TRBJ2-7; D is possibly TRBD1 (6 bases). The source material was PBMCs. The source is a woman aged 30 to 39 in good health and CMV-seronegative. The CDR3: CASSFQTGYYEQYF. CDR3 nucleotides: TGTGCCAGCAGTTTTCAAACAGGGTACTACGAGCAGTACTTC.